These 10 T cell receptor beta chains were sequenced from one sample in a study of beta chain features in type 1 diabetes. Study-wide findings and caveats: Shorter TCRB CDR3s, moderately but significantly so, were found in Type 1 diabetes patients in all four CD4+ subsets.

TCRB transcripts that were expressed got sequenced, as all of the isolated RNA had been reverse transcribed. Profiled with immunoSEQ multiplex PCR; TCRdb holds only in-frame clones, not every one. The sample lists 300,000 or so clones; roughly 9% were seen once. Their antigen targets remain unknown. The sample consisted of central memory CD4+ T cells from blood. The receptors here all came from a man younger than 40 with type 1 diabetes.

This clone has just a few counts. The V call is TRBV2, the J call TRBJ2-7; 7 positions agree with TRBD1. Germline V CDR1 and CDR2: SNHLY, FYNNEI. This CDR3 contains 15 residues. The V gene end was trimmed by 7 bases and the J gene end by 2 bases; junction bases not matched to a gene: 11. The CDR3 DNA reads TGTGCCAGCATTCAGGGGGTCCTTACTCCCTACGAGCAGTACTTC. Translated, it gives CASIQGVLTPYEQYF.

This clone turned up a few times. The genes are TRBV10-2 and TRBJ2-4; TRBD1 agrees at 11 bases. Germline lookup yields CDR1 WSHSY and CDR2 SAAADI. With 2 bases clipped from V and 7 bases from J, the junction kept 10 bases outside the gene matches. The CDR3 contains 17 residues. CDR3 loop: CASSEPKSGTGGNIQYF. CDR3 sequence (DNA): TGCGCCAGCAGTGAGCCGAAATCCGGGACAGGGGGGAACATTCAGTACTTC.

The genes are TRBV2 and TRBJ2-6; D gene uncertain. V dropped 3 bases and J dropped 0 bases, with 6 bases sitting between them. CDR3 length: 15 residues. CDR1 is SNHLY and CDR2 is FYNNEI in the germline V gene. The CDR3 DNA reads TGTGCCAGCAGTGACCGGGCCTCTGGGGCCAACGTCCTGACTTTC. Translating it yields CASSDRASGANVLTF.

This chain uses TRBV7-9 with TRBJ1-1, with D uncertain. From germline, CDR1 is SEHNR and CDR2 FQNEAQ (reference sequence). Trimming removed 0 bases from V and 5 bases from J, with 7 bases in between. The CDR3 length is 13 residues. CDR3 sequence: CASSLAGLTEAFF. CDR3 sequence (DNA): TGTGCCAGCAGCTTAGCCGGGTTAACTGAAGCTTTCTTT.

In its sample, this clone was seen many times. The genes are TRBV7-2 and TRBJ1-6; D is perhaps TRBD1 (6 bases). This CDR3 has 14 amino acids. Germline-derived CDR1 and CDR2 are SGHTA and FQGNSA. The germline V and J ends were trimmed by 7 bases and 3 bases, with 10 bases remaining between them. CDR3 nucleotides: TGTGCCAGCAACCCAGGGGACTATAATTCACCCCTCCACTTT. Its protein product is CASNPGDYNSPLHF.

The rearrangement joins TRBV23-1 to TRBJ2-7; 8 bases fit TRBD1. TRBV23-1 is designated an ORF whose function remains uncertain. V was pared by 6 bases and J by 6 bases, with 10 bases of the junction left unmatched. CDR3 size: 14 residues. The CDR3 here is CASSQDGQGSEQYF. In DNA form, the CDR3 reads TGCGCCAGCAGCCAAGATGGACAGGGTAGCGAGCAGTACTTC.

This clone was found a few times. This chain joins TRBV11-3 and TRBJ2-3, with 10 bases fitting TRBD2. V was pared by 1 base and J by 3 bases, with 10 bases of the junction left unmatched. Germline V gene lookup returns CDR1 SGHNT and CDR2 YENEEA. The CDR3 spans 18 residues. The CDR3 region has the DNA TGTGCCAGCAGCTTAGGGGCTGGACTAGCGGAGTTGACAGATACGCAGTATTTT. Its protein product is CASSLGAGLAELTDTQYF.

This clone was seen more than once but under ten times. The chain uses TRBV18 and TRBJ2-1; TRBD1 matches 8 bases. From germline, CDR1 is KGHSH and CDR2 LQKENI. This CDR3 region has 15 residues. With 1 base clipped from V and 7 bases from J, the junction kept 6 bases outside the gene matches. DNA for the CDR3: TGTGCCAGCTCACCACAAGGACAGGGATATAATGAGCAGTTCTTC. Its protein product is CASSPQGQGYNEQFF. The complete variable domain, with remaining parts taken from reference TRBV18 and TRBJ2-1, reads NAGVMQNPRHLVRRRGQEARLRCSPMKGHSHVYWYRQLPEEGLKFMVYLQKENIIDESGMPKERFSAEFPKEGPSILRIQQVVRGDSAAYFCASSPQGQGYNEQFFGPGTRLTVL.

The table lists this clone with many counts. The chain has TRBV15 and TRBJ2-1; TRBD1 aligns across 9 bases. Germline CDR1 and CDR2: LNHNV and YYDKDF (reference sequence). Germline trimming cut 3 bases from V and 3 bases from J; bases unmatched to any gene: 9. This CDR3 is 17 amino acids long. For the CDR3, the DNA is TGTGCCACCAGCAGGGGGGTGTGGGGACAGGGCTACAATGAGCAGTTCTTC. Translated: CATSRGVWGQGYNEQFF.

V gene TRBV6-5 combines with J gene TRBJ1-1; possibly TRBD1 for D (5 bases). The CDR3 length is 15 residues. Trimming took off 4 bases at V and 0 bases at J, with 12 bases between the two ends. CDR1 MNHEY and CDR2 SVGAGI come from the germline V gene. The CDR3 sequence: CASSLTGTLNTEAFF. CDR3 nucleotide sequence: TGTGCCAGCAGTTTGACCGGGACTCTGAACACTGAAGCTTTCTTT.